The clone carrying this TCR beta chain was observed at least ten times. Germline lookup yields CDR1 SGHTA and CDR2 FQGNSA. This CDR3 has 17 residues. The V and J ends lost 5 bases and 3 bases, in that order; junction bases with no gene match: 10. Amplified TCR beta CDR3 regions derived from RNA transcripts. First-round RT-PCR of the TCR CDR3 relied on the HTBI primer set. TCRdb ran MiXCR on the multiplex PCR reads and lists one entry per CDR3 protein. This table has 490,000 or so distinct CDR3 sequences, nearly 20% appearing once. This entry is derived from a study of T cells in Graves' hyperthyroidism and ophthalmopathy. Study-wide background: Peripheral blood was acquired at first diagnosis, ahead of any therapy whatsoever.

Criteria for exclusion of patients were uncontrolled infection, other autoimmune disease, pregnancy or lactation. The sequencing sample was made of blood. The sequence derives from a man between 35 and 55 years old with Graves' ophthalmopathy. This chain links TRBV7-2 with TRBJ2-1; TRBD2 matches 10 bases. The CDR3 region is CASSNPTSGPSYNEQFF. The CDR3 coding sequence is TGTGCCAGCAGCAATCCGACTAGCGGGCCGAGCTACAATGAGCAGTTCTTC.